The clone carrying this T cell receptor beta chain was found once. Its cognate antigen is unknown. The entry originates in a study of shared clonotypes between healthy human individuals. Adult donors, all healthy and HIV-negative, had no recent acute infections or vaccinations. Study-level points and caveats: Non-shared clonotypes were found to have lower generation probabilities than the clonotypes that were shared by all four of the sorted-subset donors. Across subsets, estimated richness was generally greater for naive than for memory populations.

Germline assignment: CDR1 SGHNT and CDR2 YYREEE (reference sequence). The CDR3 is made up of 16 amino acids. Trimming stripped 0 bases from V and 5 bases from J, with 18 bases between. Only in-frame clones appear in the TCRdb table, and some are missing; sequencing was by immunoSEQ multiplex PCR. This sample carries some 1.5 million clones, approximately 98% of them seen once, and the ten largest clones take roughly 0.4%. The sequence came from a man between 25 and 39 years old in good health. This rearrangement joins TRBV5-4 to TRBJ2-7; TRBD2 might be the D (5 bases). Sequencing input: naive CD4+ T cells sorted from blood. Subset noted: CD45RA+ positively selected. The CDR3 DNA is TGTGCCAGCAGCTTGGGAGGGAGTGTTGGTTTTGACGAGCAGTACTTC. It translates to CASSLGGSVGFDEQYF.